This is a list of T cell receptor beta chains from one sample in a study of blood T cell repertoires in COVID-19. Assay used: immunoSEQ multiplex PCR; TCRdb lists only in-frame clones, some missing. Seen here are approximately 120,000 clones, 80% to 90% observed once, and the top ten hold approximately 7.9%. Sequencing was carried out using peripheral blood. These receptors all come from a woman older than 75 with active or convalescent COVID-19. Each CDR3 is given with its conserved first and last residue. Each record gives: J gene, D gene, V gene, clone size, CDR3 protein, CDR3 DNA. A D gene is named only where the DNA matches it firmly. Clone size is stated in some rows and not others, as once, few, many or a class when expanded.

j_gene: TRBJ2-3
d_gene: NA
v_gene: TRBV5-1
abundance: NA
CDR3aa: CASSLGSGATDTQYF
CDR3nt: TGCGCCAGCAGCTTGGGTTCGGGAGCCACAGATACGCAGTATTTT

j_gene: TRBJ1-2
d_gene: TRBD1
v_gene: TRBV3-1/TRBV3-2
abundance: once
CDR3aa: CASSQNGQVYGYTF
CDR3nt: TGTGCCAGCAGCCAAAACGGACAGGTTTATGGCTACACCTTC

j_gene: TRBJ2-2
d_gene: NA
v_gene: TRBV9
abundance: NA
CDR3aa: CASSTRDKGANTGELFF
CDR3nt: TGTGCCAGCAGCACCCGGGACAAGGGGGCGAACACCGGGGAGCTGTTTTTT

j_gene: TRBJ1-2
d_gene: NA
v_gene: TRBV18
abundance: few
CDR3aa: CASSPSGFSYGYTF
CDR3nt: TGTGCCAGCTCACCATCAGGATTTTCCTATGGCTACACCTTC

j_gene: TRBJ1-5
d_gene: NA
v_gene: TRBV19
abundance: NA
CDR3aa: CASSTGQIRLNQPQHF
CDR3nt: TGTGCCAGTAGTACGGGACAAATACGGCTCAATCAGCCCCAGCATTTT

j_gene: TRBJ2-7
d_gene: NA
v_gene: TRBV2
abundance: NA
CDR3aa: CASSEEGAAGDSYEQYF
CDR3nt: TGTGCCAGCAGTGAAGAGGGCGCAGCGGGCGACTCCTACGAGCAGTACTTC

j_gene: TRBJ2-2
d_gene: TRBD2
v_gene: TRBV24-1
abundance: NA
CDR3aa: CATSGSSGRARGTGELFF
CDR3nt: TGTGCCACCAGTGGATCTAGCGGGAGGGCCCGAGGCACCGGGGAGCTGTTTTTT

j_gene: TRBJ2-3
d_gene: TRBD2
v_gene: TRBV27
abundance: once
CDR3aa: CASSLFPSGRSTDTQYF
CDR3nt: TGTGCCAGCAGTTTATTCCCTAGCGGGAGGTCCACAGATACGCAGTATTTT

j_gene: TRBJ2-3
d_gene: TRBD1
v_gene: TRBV7-2
abundance: NA
CDR3aa: CAIYRGADTQYF
CDR3nt: TGTGCCATCTACAGGGGCGCAGATACGCAGTATTTT

j_gene: TRBJ1-5
d_gene: TRBD1
v_gene: TRBV6-6
abundance: NA
CDR3aa: CATKNRGLPDQPQHF
CDR3nt: TGTGCCACTAAAAACAGGGGGCTCCCCGATCAGCCCCAGCATTTT

j_gene: TRBJ2-3
d_gene: TRBD2
v_gene: TRBV19
abundance: NA
CDR3aa: CASSHILAGGADTQYF
CDR3nt: TGTGCCAGTAGTCACATACTAGCGGGAGGCGCAGATACGCAGTATTTT

j_gene: TRBJ2-7
d_gene: TRBD1
v_gene: TRBV2
abundance: NA
CDR3aa: CASSEIPRRTGSYEQYF
CDR3nt: TGTGCCAGCAGTGAAATTCCCCGCAGGACAGGGAGCTACGAGCAGTACTTC

j_gene: TRBJ1-1
d_gene: TRBD1
v_gene: TRBV10-1
abundance: NA
CDR3aa: CASRSDRGRRTEAFF
CDR3nt: TGCGCCAGCAGAAGCGATAGGGGGCGGAGAACTGAAGCTTTCTTT

j_gene: TRBJ2-2
d_gene: NA
v_gene: TRBV7-6
abundance: NA
CDR3aa: CASWSRANTGELFF
CDR3nt: TGTGCCAGCTGGTCCCGGGCGAACACCGGGGAGCTGTTTTTT

j_gene: TRBJ2-7
d_gene: TRBD2
v_gene: TRBV6-5
abundance: NA
CDR3aa: CASRNPSGGYEQYF
CDR3nt: TGTGCCAGCCGCAACCCTAGCGGAGGCTACGAGCAGTACTTC

j_gene: TRBJ2-5
d_gene: TRBD2
v_gene: TRBV19
abundance: NA
CDR3aa: CASSTSGGQETQYF
CDR3nt: TGTGCCAGTAGCACGAGCGGGGGACAAGAGACCCAGTACTTC

j_gene: TRBJ1-5
d_gene: NA
v_gene: TRBV2
abundance: few
CDR3aa: CASTQGNQPQHF
CDR3nt: TGTGCCAGCACCCAGGGGAATCAGCCCCAGCATTTT

j_gene: TRBJ2-2
d_gene: TRBD1
v_gene: TRBV10-3
abundance: NA
CDR3aa: CAISGTGGSTGELFF
CDR3nt: TGTGCCATCAGTGGGACAGGGGGTTCCACCGGGGAGCTGTTTTTT

j_gene: TRBJ2-3
d_gene: TRBD2
v_gene: TRBV5-1
abundance: NA
CDR3aa: CASSLIPSGPTSTDTQYF
CDR3nt: TGCGCCAGCAGCTTGATCCCTAGCGGGCCCACTAGCACAGATACGCAGTATTTT

j_gene: TRBJ1-1
d_gene: NA
v_gene: TRBV11-3
abundance: NA
CDR3aa: CASSSRAGTEAFF
CDR3nt: TGTGCCAGCTCGTCGAGGGCGGGCACTGAAGCTTTCTTT

j_gene: TRBJ1-5
d_gene: NA
v_gene: TRBV24-1
abundance: NA
CDR3aa: CATSGRAGSGQPQHF
CDR3nt: TGTGCCACCAGTGGTAGGGCGGGGTCGGGTCAGCCCCAGCATTTT

j_gene: TRBJ2-1
d_gene: NA
v_gene: TRBV2
abundance: NA
CDR3aa: CASSEVGDTYNEQFF
CDR3nt: TGTGCCAGCAGTGAAGTGGGAGATACCTACAATGAGCAGTTCTTC

j_gene: TRBJ2-7
d_gene: TRBD2
v_gene: TRBV7-8
abundance: NA
CDR3aa: CASSERGPRLSPSYEQYF
CDR3nt: TGTGCCAGCAGCGAGCGGGGGCCCCGGTTAAGCCCATCCTACGAGCAGTACTTC

j_gene: TRBJ1-2
d_gene: NA
v_gene: TRBV18
abundance: NA
CDR3aa: CASSPSQGPGNYGYTF
CDR3nt: TGTGCCAGCTCACCCAGCCAGGGTCCAGGGAACTATGGCTACACCTTC

j_gene: TRBJ1-5
d_gene: NA
v_gene: TRBV28
abundance: NA
CDR3aa: CASETPGAGQPQHF
CDR3nt: TGTGCCAGCGAAACCCCAGGGGCTGGACAGCCCCAGCATTTT

j_gene: TRBJ2-3
d_gene: NA
v_gene: TRBV21-1
abundance: NA
CDR3aa: CASTLGRKAAEESTDTQYF
CDR3nt: TGTGCCAGCACCCTCGGGAGGAAAGCAGCGGAGGAGAGCACAGATACGCAGTATTTT

j_gene: TRBJ2-2
d_gene: TRBD1
v_gene: TRBV28
abundance: NA
CDR3aa: CASSPPGQYGELFF
CDR3nt: TGTGCCAGCAGTCCCCCGGGACAGTACGGGGAGCTGTTTTTT

j_gene: TRBJ2-5
d_gene: TRBD1
v_gene: TRBV5-1
abundance: NA
CDR3aa: CASSRQGPTRGETQYF
CDR3nt: TGCGCCAGCAGCCGACAGGGGCCCACCCGGGGGGAGACCCAGTACTTC

j_gene: TRBJ2-1
d_gene: NA
v_gene: TRBV27
abundance: NA
CDR3aa: CASSLWPPIINNEQFF
CDR3nt: TGTGCCAGCAGTTTATGGCCACCCATAATTAACAATGAGCAGTTCTTC

j_gene: TRBJ2-7
d_gene: NA
v_gene: TRBV9
abundance: NA
CDR3aa: CASSMDSRAYEQYF
CDR3nt: TGTGCCAGCAGCATGGACAGTAGGGCGTACGAGCAGTACTTC

j_gene: TRBJ2-7
d_gene: NA
v_gene: TRBV14
abundance: NA
CDR3aa: CASSHPFAYEQYF
CDR3nt: TGTGCCAGCAGCCATCCCTTTGCCTACGAGCAGTACTTC

j_gene: TRBJ2-3
d_gene: NA
v_gene: TRBV2
abundance: NA
CDR3aa: CASNRGGSVTDTQYF
CDR3nt: TGTGCCAGCAATCGAGGGGGTTCGGTCACAGATACGCAGTATTTT

j_gene: TRBJ2-1
d_gene: TRBD2
v_gene: TRBV5-6
abundance: NA
CDR3aa: CASSLDGRGSYNEQFF
CDR3nt: TGTGCCAGCAGCTTGGACGGGAGGGGCTCCTACAATGAGCAGTTCTTC

j_gene: TRBJ2-7
d_gene: TRBD2
v_gene: TRBV10-3
abundance: NA
CDR3aa: CAISSGKSSYEQYF
CDR3nt: TGTGCCATCAGTAGCGGGAAAAGCTCCTACGAGCAGTACTTC

j_gene: TRBJ2-7
d_gene: NA
v_gene: TRBV3-1/TRBV3-2
abundance: NA
CDR3aa: CASSQARSSNYEQYF
CDR3nt: TGTGCCAGCAGCCAAGCACGGTCTTCTAACTACGAGCAGTACTTC

j_gene: TRBJ1-2
d_gene: NA
v_gene: TRBV12-3/TRBV12-4
abundance: NA
CDR3aa: CASSFPGNYGYTF
CDR3nt: TGTGCCAGCAGTTTTCCAGGGAACTATGGCTACACCTTC

j_gene: TRBJ2-1
d_gene: NA
v_gene: TRBV9
abundance: few
CDR3aa: CASSVAWSNNEQFF
CDR3nt: TGTGCCAGCAGCGTAGCTTGGAGTAACAATGAGCAGTTCTTC

j_gene: TRBJ1-2
d_gene: NA
v_gene: TRBV3-1/TRBV3-2
abundance: NA
CDR3aa: CASSRTRVVYGYTF
CDR3nt: TGTGCCAGCAGCCGAACCAGGGTTGTGTATGGCTACACCTTC

j_gene: TRBJ1-5
d_gene: NA
v_gene: TRBV21-1
abundance: NA
CDR3aa: CASSNPDRGRDSNQPQHF
CDR3nt: TGTGCCAGCAGCAACCCCGACAGGGGGCGGGATAGCAATCAGCCCCAGCATTTT

j_gene: TRBJ2-5
d_gene: TRBD2
v_gene: TRBV29-1
abundance: NA
CDR3aa: CSVAPGLAGGGTQYF
CDR3nt: TGCAGCGTGGCTCCGGGACTAGCGGGGGGGGGTACCCAGTACTTC

j_gene: TRBJ2-7
d_gene: NA
v_gene: TRBV3-1/TRBV3-2
abundance: NA
CDR3aa: CASSRKVGGPKSEQYF
CDR3nt: TGTGCCAGCAGCCGTAAAGTGGGGGGACCCAAATCCGAGCAGTACTTC

j_gene: TRBJ2-1
d_gene: NA
v_gene: TRBV7-9
abundance: NA
CDR3aa: CASCDSSSYNEQFF
CDR3nt: TGTGCCAGCTGCGACTCTTCGTCCTACAATGAGCAGTTCTTC

j_gene: TRBJ2-1
d_gene: NA
v_gene: TRBV7-3
abundance: NA
CDR3aa: CASSPQGRAGPGEQFF
CDR3nt: TGTGCCAGCAGCCCACAGGGCCGCGCCGGACCGGGTGAGCAGTTCTTC

j_gene: TRBJ2-7
d_gene: TRBD1
v_gene: TRBV29-1
abundance: NA
CDR3aa: CSVEGQGYEQYF
CDR3nt: TGCAGCGTTGAAGGACAGGGTTACGAGCAGTACTTC

j_gene: TRBJ2-5
d_gene: TRBD2
v_gene: TRBV14
abundance: NA
CDR3aa: CASSQDRTSGREAQYF
CDR3nt: TGTGCCAGCAGCCAAGATCGGACTAGCGGGAGAGAGGCCCAGTACTTC

j_gene: TRBJ1-5
d_gene: TRBD1
v_gene: TRBV6-4
abundance: NA
CDR3aa: CASSPLGTGHQPQHF
CDR3nt: TGTGCCAGCAGCCCCTTGGGGACAGGGCACCAGCCCCAGCATTTT

j_gene: TRBJ1-1
d_gene: NA
v_gene: TRBV5-1
abundance: NA
CDR3aa: CASSWTKNTEAFF
CDR3nt: TGCGCCAGCAGCTGGACAAAGAACACTGAAGCTTTCTTT

j_gene: TRBJ2-7
d_gene: NA
v_gene: TRBV28
abundance: NA
CDR3aa: CASSFDSPPYEQYF
CDR3nt: TGTGCCAGCAGTTTCGACAGCCCCCCCTACGAGCAGTACTTC

j_gene: TRBJ1-1
d_gene: TRBD1
v_gene: TRBV25-1
abundance: NA
CDR3aa: CASSESSGGANTEAFF
CDR3nt: TGTGCCAGCAGTGAATCGTCAGGGGGCGCGAACACTGAAGCTTTCTTT

j_gene: TRBJ1-2
d_gene: TRBD1
v_gene: TRBV18
abundance: few
CDR3aa: CASSPPGTANYGYTF
CDR3nt: TGTGCCAGCTCACCACCGGGGACAGCTAACTATGGCTACACCTTC

j_gene: TRBJ2-1
d_gene: NA
v_gene: TRBV6-6
abundance: NA
CDR3aa: CASSSIRRTGSYEQFF
CDR3nt: TGTGCCAGCAGTTCTATTAGACGGACCGGGAGTTATGAGCAGTTCTTC

j_gene: TRBJ2-7
d_gene: NA
v_gene: TRBV28
abundance: NA
CDR3aa: CASSLPATSARSSYEQYF
CDR3nt: TGTGCCAGCAGTTTACCAGCAACCTCAGCGAGGAGCTCCTACGAGCAGTACTTC

j_gene: TRBJ2-6
d_gene: NA
v_gene: TRBV7-3
abundance: NA
CDR3aa: CASSLEPGANVLTF
CDR3nt: TGTGCCAGCAGCTTAGAGCCTGGGGCCAACGTCCTGACTTTC

j_gene: TRBJ2-2
d_gene: TRBD2
v_gene: TRBV11-3
abundance: NA
CDR3aa: CASSLGLAGDTGELFF
CDR3nt: TGTGCCAGCAGCTTAGGACTAGCGGGAGACACCGGGGAGCTGTTTTTT

j_gene: TRBJ2-2
d_gene: TRBD2
v_gene: TRBV6-1
abundance: NA
CDR3aa: CASSDGGGAGTGELFF
CDR3nt: TGTGCCAGCAGTGACGGGGGAGGGGCGGGCACCGGGGAGCTGTTTTTT

j_gene: TRBJ1-1
d_gene: NA
v_gene: TRBV6-6
abundance: NA
CDR3aa: CASSYGRGNTEAFF
CDR3nt: TGTGCCAGCAGTTACGGCAGGGGGAACACTGAAGCTTTCTTT

j_gene: TRBJ1-5
d_gene: NA
v_gene: TRBV6-6
abundance: NA
CDR3aa: CASSSGNQPQHF
CDR3nt: TGTGCCAGCAGTTCTGGCAATCAGCCCCAGCATTTT

j_gene: TRBJ1-1
d_gene: NA
v_gene: TRBV6-6
abundance: NA
CDR3aa: CASSRTPGEPEAFF
CDR3nt: TGTGCCAGCAGTCGCACTCCGGGGGAGCCTGAAGCTTTCTTT